This T cell receptor (beta chain) stems from a study of blood T cell repertoires in COVID-19 (dated by TCRdb to 2018 to 2021). For the wider study: ImmuneRACE Cohort 3 recovered participants were defined by two consecutive negative NP/OP PCR tests, healthcare professional clearance, or symptom resolution. Sample metadata almost always included a de-identified subject ID, COVID-19 status, age in years and sex. Where available, HLA class I and class II types were obtained from metadata supplied by the sample provider rather than from assay-based typing. The repertoires were made available in a free public database intended to serve as a resource for research on the immune response to SARS-CoV-2. Subjects who had been exposed to COVID-19, were actively infected with it, or had recovered from it provided the deeply sampled blood TCRbeta repertoires that made up the dataset. The collaborator samples originated in the United States, Italy and Spain and spanned the acute and convalescent phases of COVID-19. The samples were drawn from two sources: the first 160 participants of the ongoing ImmuneRACE study, and about 1,300 subjects contributed by 6 global collaborators. The prospective study material was composed of cDNA or gDNA derived from T cells, B-cell-depleted T cells, or PBMCs.

Comment on this clone: Its antigen is still unknown. The record has no base qualities; no much larger clone is one base away.

Participants in the prospective study were aged roughly 18 to 100 years, lived in approximately 26 United States geographic areas, and enrolled through a virtual design. Cohort assignment in the prospective study relied on participant-reported clinical history from a screening survey and a study questionnaire. In the prospective study, whole blood, serum and a nasopharyngeal or oropharyngeal swab were collected from each participant by mobile phlebotomists. Prospective study participants could optionally give additional blood draws and questionnaires over an approximately 2-month period. Blood samples from the prospective study were shipped frozen or at room temperature prior to DNA extraction. The paper as a whole reports these results and caveats: How much clinical and demographic metadata was included differed by source and by participant, and the metadata was provided uncurated.

The CDR3, from cysteine to phenylalanine, totals 12 residues. CDR3 DNA only is kept here, 36 bases in frame from base 1. V is clipped by 0 bases and J by 6 bases, and the sequence between their germline boundaries is 5 bases long. CDR1 is given as SGDLS and CDR2 as YYNGEE, both from the germline V gene. TCRbeta CDR3 regions were amplified from genomic DNA using the immunoSEQ Assay, a bias-controlled multiplex PCR. The published analysis was carried out like this. The number of nucleated cells in each sample was estimated from the amplification of reference gene primers within the assay. To quantify the absolute abundance of each unique TCRbeta CDR3 rearrangement, sequence reads were collapsed and filtered. For each sample, productive Simpson clonality was calculated as the square root of Simpson's diversity index across productive rearrangements. Held by TCRdb, this immuneACCESS table contains in-frame sequences only and omits some clones. Under half of the omission traces to an unresolved V gene where checked; the cause of the rest is unknown. The DNA was the basis for D and trimming; V, J and clone size are from that table. The sample table lists about 360,000 clones, over 75% of them with a count of one. About 2.1% of the sample is in the top ten clones.

The clonotype was recovered from a middle-aged man in a cohort exposed to, infected with or recovered from COVID-19 (not recorded which). The specimen sequenced was PBMCs or T cells enriched from blood (not recorded which). The chain employs TRBV9 and TRBJ2-3, with the D gene not confidently named. The CDR3 amino acid sequence is: CASSVEADTQYF. At the DNA level, the sequence is TGTGCCAGCAGCGTAGAAGCGGATACGCAGTATTTT.